A single sample gave rise to the 5 T cell receptor beta chains below, sequenced in a study of cytomegalovirus exposure and HLA in healthy donors. PCR employed 60 Vbeta and 13 Jbeta primers. Data came from immunoSEQ multiplex PCR; TCRdb stores just in-frame clones and leaves some out. The table has about 140,000 clones, about 75% seen once. The sequenced material came from PBMCs. These receptors were collected from a young man in good health and CMV-seronegative.

The chain couples TRBV2 to TRBJ1-6; D remains unclear. This CDR3 region has 16 residues. CDR1 is SNHLY and CDR2 is FYNNEI in the germline V gene. Trimming took off 3 bases at V and 0 bases at J, with 9 bases between the two ends. For the CDR3, the DNA is TGTGCCAGCAGTGATCAAGGGAGCTCCTATAATTCACCCCTCCACTTT. It translates to CASSDQGSSYNSPLHF.

The chain is built from TRBV11-3 and TRBJ1-1; no definite D call. CDR1 and CDR2 (germline): SGHNT, YENEEA. Trimming cost V 2 bases and J 1 base, with 8 bases left between them. The CDR3 is 14 residues long. This CDR3 is CASSLSGQNTEAFF. CDR3 coding DNA: TGTGCCAGCAGCTTAAGCGGTCAGAACACTGAAGCTTTCTTT.

The V call is TRBV11-2, the J call TRBJ2-1, with D possibly being TRBD2 (6 bases). This CDR3 spans 16 amino acids. V lost 1 base and J lost 4, with 14 bases in between. Germline CDR1 is SGHAT and CDR2 is FQNNGV. The CDR3 here is CASSLVPSGAYNEQFF. CDR3 sequence (DNA): TGTGCCAGCAGCTTAGTGCCGTCGGGAGCTTACAATGAGCAGTTCTTC.

The chain is built from TRBV6-5 and TRBJ1-1; 8 positions agree with TRBD1. V lost 5 bases and J lost 2; bases outside the gene matches: 7. The CDR3 totals 15 residues. The V gene's germline CDR1 is MNHEY and CDR2 SVGAGI. The CDR3 reads CASSLPGGANTEAFF. The CDR3 DNA is TGTGCCAGCAGTCTCCCAGGGGGCGCCAACACTGAAGCTTTCTTT.

The gene calls are TRBV6-5 and TRBJ1-2; D is ambiguous. V lost 5 bases and J lost 2, with 6 bases in between. Looked up from germline, CDR1 is MNHEY and CDR2 is SVGAGI. The CDR3 consists of 12 residues. The CDR3 DNA sequence: TGTGCCAGCAGTGGCCCGAACTATGGCTACACCTTC. Its protein product is CASSGPNYGYTF.